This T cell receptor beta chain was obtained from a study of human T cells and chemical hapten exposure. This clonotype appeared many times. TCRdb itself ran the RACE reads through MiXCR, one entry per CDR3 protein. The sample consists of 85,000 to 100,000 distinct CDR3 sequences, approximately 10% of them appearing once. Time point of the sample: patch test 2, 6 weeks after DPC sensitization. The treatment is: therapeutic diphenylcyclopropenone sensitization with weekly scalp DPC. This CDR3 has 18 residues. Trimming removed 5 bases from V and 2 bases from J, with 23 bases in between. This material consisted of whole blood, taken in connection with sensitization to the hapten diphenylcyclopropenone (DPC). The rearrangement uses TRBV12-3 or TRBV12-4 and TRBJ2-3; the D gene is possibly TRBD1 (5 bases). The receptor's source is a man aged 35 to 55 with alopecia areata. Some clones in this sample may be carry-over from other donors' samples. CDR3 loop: CASSPEFGQGESTDTQYF. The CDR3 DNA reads TGTGCCAGCAGTCCCGAATTTGGGCAGGGCGAATCCACAGATACGCAGTATTTT.